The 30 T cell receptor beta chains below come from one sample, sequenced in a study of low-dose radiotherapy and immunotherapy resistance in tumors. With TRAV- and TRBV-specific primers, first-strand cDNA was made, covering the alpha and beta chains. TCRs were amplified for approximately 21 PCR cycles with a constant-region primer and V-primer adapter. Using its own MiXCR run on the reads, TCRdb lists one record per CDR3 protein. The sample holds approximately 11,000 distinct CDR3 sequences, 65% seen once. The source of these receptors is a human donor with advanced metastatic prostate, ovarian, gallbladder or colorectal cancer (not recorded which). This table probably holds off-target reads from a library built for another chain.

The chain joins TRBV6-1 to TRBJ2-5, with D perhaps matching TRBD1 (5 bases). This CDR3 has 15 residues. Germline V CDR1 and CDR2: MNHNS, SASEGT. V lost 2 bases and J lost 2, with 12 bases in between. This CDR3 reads CASSETRTRQETQYF. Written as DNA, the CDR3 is TGTGCCAGCAGTGAAACGCGGACAAGACAAGAGACCCAGTACTTC.

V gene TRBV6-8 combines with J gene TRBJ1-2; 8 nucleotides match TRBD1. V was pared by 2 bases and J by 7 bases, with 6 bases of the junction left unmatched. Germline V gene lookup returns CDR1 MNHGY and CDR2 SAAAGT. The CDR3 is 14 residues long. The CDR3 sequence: CASSYGSGGSGYTF. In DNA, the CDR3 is TGTGCCAGCAGTTACGGGTCAGGGGGCAGTGGCTACACCTTC.

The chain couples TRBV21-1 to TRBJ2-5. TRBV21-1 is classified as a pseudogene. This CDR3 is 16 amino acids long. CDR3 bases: TGTGCCAGCAGCAAACGGTGGTGGCGAACCCAAGAGACCCAGTACTTC. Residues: CASSKRWWRTQETQYF.

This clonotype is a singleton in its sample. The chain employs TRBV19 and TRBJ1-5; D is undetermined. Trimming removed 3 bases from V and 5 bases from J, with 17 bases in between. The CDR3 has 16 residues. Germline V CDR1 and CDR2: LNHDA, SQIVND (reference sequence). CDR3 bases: TGTGCCAGTAGTATTCGAGACGGACTTCGCGATCAGCCCCAGCATTTT. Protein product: CASSIRDGLRDQPQHF.

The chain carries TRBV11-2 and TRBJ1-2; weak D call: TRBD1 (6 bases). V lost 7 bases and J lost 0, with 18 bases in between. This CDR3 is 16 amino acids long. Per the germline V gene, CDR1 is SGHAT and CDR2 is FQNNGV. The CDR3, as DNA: TGTGCCAGCATGCCGACAGGACTCTTCTCTAACTATGGCTACACCTTC. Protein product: CASMPTGLFSNYGYTF.

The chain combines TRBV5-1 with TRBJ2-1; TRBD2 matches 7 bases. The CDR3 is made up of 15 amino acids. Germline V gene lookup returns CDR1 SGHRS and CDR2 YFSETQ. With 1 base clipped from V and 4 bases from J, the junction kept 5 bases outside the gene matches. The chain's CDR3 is CASSLPASGYNEQFF. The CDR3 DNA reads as TGCGCCAGCAGCTTGCCGGCTAGCGGATACAATGAGCAGTTCTTC.

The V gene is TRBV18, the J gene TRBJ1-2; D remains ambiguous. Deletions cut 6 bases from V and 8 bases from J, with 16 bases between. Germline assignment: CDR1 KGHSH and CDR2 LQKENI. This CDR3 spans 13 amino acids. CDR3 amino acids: CASSLGQQGGYTF. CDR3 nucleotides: TGTGCCAGCTCCCTTGGCCAGCAAGGCGGCTACACCTTC.

For the CDR3, the DNA is TGTGCCAGCAGTTGGGACAGGGTGAACACTGAAGCTTTCTTT. Its translation is CASSWDRVNTEAFF. The chain couples TRBV28 to TRBJ1-1; TRBD1 matches 9 bases. Looked up from germline, CDR1 is MDHEN and CDR2 is SYDVKM. CDR3 size: 14 residues. V trimming: 4 bases; J trimming: 0 bases; junction bases outside the gene matches: 0.

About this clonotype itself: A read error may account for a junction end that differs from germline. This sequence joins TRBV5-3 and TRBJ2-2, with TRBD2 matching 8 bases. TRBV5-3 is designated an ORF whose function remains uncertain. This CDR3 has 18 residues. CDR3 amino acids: CASSSISKAGAHTGELFF. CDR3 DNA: TGCGCCAGCAGCTCCATCTCGAAAGCGGGAGCCCACACCGGGGAGCTGTTTTTT.

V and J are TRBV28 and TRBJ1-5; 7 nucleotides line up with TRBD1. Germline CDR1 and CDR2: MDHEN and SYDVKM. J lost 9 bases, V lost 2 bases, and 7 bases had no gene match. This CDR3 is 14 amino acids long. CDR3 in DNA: TGTGCCAGCAGTTTAAATCGGGGACAGTCGCCCCAGCATTTT. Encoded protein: CASSLNRGQSPQHF.

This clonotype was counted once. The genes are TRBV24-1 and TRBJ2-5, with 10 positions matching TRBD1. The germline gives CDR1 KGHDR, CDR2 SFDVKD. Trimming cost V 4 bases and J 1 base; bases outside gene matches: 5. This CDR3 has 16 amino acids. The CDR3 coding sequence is TGTGCCACCAGTGAGGAGACAGGGGGCTTCCAAGAGACCCAGTACTTC. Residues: CATSEETGGFQETQYF.

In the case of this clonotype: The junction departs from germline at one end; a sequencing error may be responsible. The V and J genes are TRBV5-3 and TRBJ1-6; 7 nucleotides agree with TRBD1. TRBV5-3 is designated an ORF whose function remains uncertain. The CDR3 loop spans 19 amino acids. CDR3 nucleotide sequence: TGTGCCAGCAGCTACCGCCGACAGGGACAAGGAGAGGTGGATTCACCCCTCCACTTT. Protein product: CASSYRRQGQGEVDSPLHF.

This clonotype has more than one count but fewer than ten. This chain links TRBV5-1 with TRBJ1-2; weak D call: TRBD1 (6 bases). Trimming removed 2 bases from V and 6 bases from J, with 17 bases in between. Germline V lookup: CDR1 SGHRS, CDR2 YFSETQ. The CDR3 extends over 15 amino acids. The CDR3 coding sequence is TGCGCCAGCAGCTTAGGTCGGGGGCAGGTGAATGGCTACACCTTC. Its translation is CASSLGRGQVNGYTF.

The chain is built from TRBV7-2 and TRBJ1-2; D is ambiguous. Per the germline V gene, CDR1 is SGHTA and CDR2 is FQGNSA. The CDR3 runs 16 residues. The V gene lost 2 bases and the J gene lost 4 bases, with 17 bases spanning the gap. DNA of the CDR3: TGTGCCAGCAGCTTAATATCGCATTCCCGCCTCTATGGCTACACCTTC. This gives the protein CASSLISHSRLYGYTF.

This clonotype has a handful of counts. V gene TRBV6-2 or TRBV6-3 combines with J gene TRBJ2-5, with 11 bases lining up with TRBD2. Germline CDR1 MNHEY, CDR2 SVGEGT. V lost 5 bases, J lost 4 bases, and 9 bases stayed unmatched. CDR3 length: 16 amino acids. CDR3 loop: CASSESSGRARETQYF. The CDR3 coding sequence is TGTGCCAGCAGTGAAAGTAGCGGGAGGGCCAGAGAGACCCAGTACTTC.

This CDR3 is CSAKSGTANSPLHF. CDR3 bases: TGCAGCGCCAAATCCGGGACAGCCAATTCACCCCTCCACTTT. The chain recombines TRBV29-1 with TRBJ1-6, with 7 bases that match TRBD1. The CDR3 is made up of 14 amino acids. V lost 7 bases to trimming and J lost 7 bases; unmatched junction nucleotides: 10. The germline V gene encodes CDR1 SQVTM and CDR2 ANQGSEA.

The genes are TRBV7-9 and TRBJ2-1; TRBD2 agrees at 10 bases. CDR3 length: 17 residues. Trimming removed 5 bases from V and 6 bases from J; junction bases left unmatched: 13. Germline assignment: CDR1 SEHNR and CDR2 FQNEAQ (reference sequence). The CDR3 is CASSLSSGTSAGNEQFF. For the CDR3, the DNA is TGTGCCAGCAGCCTCTCGTCCGGGACTAGCGCTGGCAATGAGCAGTTCTTC.

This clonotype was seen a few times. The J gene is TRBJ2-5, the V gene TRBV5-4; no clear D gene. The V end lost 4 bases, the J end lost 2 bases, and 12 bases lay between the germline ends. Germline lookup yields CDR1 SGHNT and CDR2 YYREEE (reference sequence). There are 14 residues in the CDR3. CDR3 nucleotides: TGTGCCAGCAGCCGTTCCGGGCGACAAGAGACCCAGTACTTC. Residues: CASSRSGRQETQYF.

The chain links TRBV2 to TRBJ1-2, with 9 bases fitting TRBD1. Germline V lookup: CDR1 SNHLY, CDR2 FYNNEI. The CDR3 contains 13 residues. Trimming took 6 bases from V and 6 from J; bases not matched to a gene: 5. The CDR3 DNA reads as TGTGCCAGCAGCCGGGACAGGGCGGATGGCTACACCTTC. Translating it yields CASSRDRADGYTF.

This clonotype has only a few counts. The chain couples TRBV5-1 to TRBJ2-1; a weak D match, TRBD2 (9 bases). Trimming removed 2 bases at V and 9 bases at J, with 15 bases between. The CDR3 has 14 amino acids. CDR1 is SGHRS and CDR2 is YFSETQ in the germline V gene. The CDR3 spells CASSLASGTGEQFF. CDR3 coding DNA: TGCGCCAGCAGCTTAGCTAGCGGGACAGGTGAGCAGTTCTTC.

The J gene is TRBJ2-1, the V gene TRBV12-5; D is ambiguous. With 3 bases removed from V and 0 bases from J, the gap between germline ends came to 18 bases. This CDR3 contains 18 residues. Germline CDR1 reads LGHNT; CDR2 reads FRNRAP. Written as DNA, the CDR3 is TGTGCTAGTGGTTTATTTTGGCAGCGTTACAGCTCCTACAATGAGCAGTTCTTC. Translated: CASGLFWQRYSSYNEQFF.

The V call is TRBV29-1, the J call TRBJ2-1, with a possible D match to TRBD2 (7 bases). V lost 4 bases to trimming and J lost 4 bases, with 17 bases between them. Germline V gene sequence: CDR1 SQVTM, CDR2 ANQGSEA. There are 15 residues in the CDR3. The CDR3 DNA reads TGCAGCGTTGGTCGGCGGGCGGGGGCTTACAATGAGCAGTTCTTC. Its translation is CSVGRRAGAYNEQFF.

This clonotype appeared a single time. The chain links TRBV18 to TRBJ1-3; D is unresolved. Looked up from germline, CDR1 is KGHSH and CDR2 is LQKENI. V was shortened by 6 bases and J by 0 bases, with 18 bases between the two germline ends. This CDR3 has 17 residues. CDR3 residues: CASSLRPAGNSGNTIYF. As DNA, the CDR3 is TGTGCCAGCTCCCTTAGACCCGCCGGGAACTCTGGAAACACCATATATTTT.

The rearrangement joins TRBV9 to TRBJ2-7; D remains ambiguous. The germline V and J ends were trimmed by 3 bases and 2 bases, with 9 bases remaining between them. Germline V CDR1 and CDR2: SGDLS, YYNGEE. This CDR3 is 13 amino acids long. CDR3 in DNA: TGTGCCAGCAGCGCCGGTGGAGCCTACGAGCAGTACTTC. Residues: CASSAGGAYEQYF. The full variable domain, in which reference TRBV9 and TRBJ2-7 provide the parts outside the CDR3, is DSGVTQTPKHLITATGQRVTLRCSPRSGDLSVYWYQQSLDQGLQFLIQYYNGEERAKGNILERFSAQQFPDLHSELNLSSLELGDSALYFCASSAGGAYEQYFGPGTRLTVT.

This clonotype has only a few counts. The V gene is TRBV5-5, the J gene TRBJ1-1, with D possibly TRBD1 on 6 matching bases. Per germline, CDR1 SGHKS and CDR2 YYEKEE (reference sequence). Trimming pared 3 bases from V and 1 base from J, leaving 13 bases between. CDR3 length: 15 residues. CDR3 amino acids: CASSSSGTPNTEAFF. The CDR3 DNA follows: TGTGCCAGCAGCTCTTCCGGGACACCGAACACTGAAGCTTTCTTT.

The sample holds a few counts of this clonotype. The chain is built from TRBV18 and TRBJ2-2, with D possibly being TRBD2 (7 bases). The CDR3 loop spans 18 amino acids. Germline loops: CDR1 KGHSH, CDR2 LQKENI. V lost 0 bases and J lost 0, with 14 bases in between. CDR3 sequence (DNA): TGTGCCAGCTCACCACCGGGGGCGGGAGCCCCGAACACCGGGGAGCTGTTTTTT. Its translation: CASSPPGAGAPNTGELFF.

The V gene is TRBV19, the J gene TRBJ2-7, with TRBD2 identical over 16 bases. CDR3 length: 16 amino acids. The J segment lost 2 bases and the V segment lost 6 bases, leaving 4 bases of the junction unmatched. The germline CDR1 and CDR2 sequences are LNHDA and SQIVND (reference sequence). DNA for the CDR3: TGTGCCAGTAGCATGGGACTAGCGGGAGGGCCCTACGAGCAGTACTTC. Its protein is CASSMGLAGGPYEQYF. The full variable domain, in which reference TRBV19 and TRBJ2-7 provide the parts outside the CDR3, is DGGITQSPKYLFRKEGQNVTLSCEQNLNHDAMYWYRQDPGQGLRLIYYSQIVNDFQKGDIAEGYSVSREKKESFPLTVTSAQKNPTAFYLCASSMGLAGGPYEQYFGPGTRLTVT.

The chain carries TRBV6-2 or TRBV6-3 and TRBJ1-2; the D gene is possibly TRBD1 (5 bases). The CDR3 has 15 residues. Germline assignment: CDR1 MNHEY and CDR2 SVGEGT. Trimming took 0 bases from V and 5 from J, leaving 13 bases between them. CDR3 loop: CASSYSPTGGYGYTF. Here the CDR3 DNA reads TGTGCCAGCAGTTACTCTCCGACCGGGGGGTATGGCTACACCTTC.

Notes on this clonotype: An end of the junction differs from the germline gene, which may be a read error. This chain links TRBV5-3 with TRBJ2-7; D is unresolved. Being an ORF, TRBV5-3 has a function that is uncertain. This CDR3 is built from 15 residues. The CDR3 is CASSFVGENSYEQYF. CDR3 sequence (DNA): TGTGCCAGCAGCTTCGTTGGGGAAAATTCCTACGAGCAGTACTTC.

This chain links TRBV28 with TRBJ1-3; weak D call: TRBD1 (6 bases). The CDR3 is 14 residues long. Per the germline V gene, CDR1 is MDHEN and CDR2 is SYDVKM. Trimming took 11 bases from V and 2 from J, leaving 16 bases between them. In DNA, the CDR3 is TGTGCCTCCCAACCGGGGGCGCCTGGAAACACCATATATTTT. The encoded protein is CASQPGAPGNTIYF.